This T cell receptor beta chain was documented in a study of cytomegalovirus exposure and HLA in healthy donors (dated by TCRdb to 2017 to 2019). Regarding the study in general: An earlier analysis of some 600 of the donors reported approximately 280 Gb of sequence data and 90 million to 120 million unique TCR beta sequences obtained from about 179 million T cells. Around 330 gigabases of sequencing data and 70 million to 95 million unique TCR sequences made up an early release that covered around 640 HLA-typed donors. Among the roughly 400 genotyped donors, under 90% belonged to the genetic ancestry cluster associated with self-reported Caucasian donors. The study aimed to test whether cataloging public T cell receptors could reveal signatures of past pathogen exposure. The T cell repertoires of some 670 subjects were profiled by immunosequencing and related to cytomegalovirus serostatus. Along with the approximately 700-subject first cohort, a separate validation cohort of roughly 110 different subjects was used. To predict cytomegalovirus infection status, the study brought together high-throughput TCR immunosequencing, statistical association of individual TCRs with disease status, and machine learning. A later analysis re-analyzed previously published TCR beta repertoires from 666 donors and added high-resolution HLA genotyping to study TCR occurrence patterns. Rather than drawing on any new phenotypic data, the later analysis identified candidate immune exposures from TCR beta sequences and the way those sequences occurred across donors. In an earlier analysis of around 540 of the donors, high-throughput TCR beta sequencing was used to judge whether each TCR beta V gene segment behaved as functional or pseudogenic. Donor age, sex, ethnicity and CMV serostatus were compiled alongside the repertoire data. Genome-wide SNP genotypes for about 55% of the roughly 670 donors were used in a later genetic analysis, which treated that subset as a discovery cohort. Every discovery cohort repertoire had been produced on one sequencing platform. HLA typing included class I and class II loci at four-digit resolution. The number of typed donors differed by locus: roughly 620-640 for A, B, C, DRB1 and DQB1; roughly 510 for DQA1; fewer than 610 for DPA1; and 400 to 480 for DPB1. Four or five DR-DQ haplotypes were handled as single units for association and clustering because linkage in the cohort was strong. On average, roughly 250,000 unique TCR beta nucleotide sequences were sequenced per donor among some 430 genotyped donors of the cohort, with 15% to 20% of those sequences being non-productive.

Library creation used the immunoSEQ multiplex PCR assay. A mixture of 60 forward primers for TCR Vbeta segments and 13 reverse primers for TCR Jbeta segments was used in the multiplex PCR. Amplification of the CDR3 region of rearranged TCR beta genes was performed with a multiplex PCR assay on genomic DNA. On the Illumina HiSeq System, the amplified TCR beta libraries were sequenced as 87-base-pair reads. Processing in the source paper ran as follows. In a later analysis, tens of millions of unique TCR beta chains were counted across the 500 to 850 repertoires, and approximately 11 million of these chains were shared by at least two donors. Raw reads were error-corrected and collapsed into unique sequences with a nearest-neighbor algorithm that merged closely related sequences to remove PCR and sequencing errors. CDR3 sequences were aligned to IMGT reference sequences to assign V, D and J gene segments. For a sequence to be retained, a match of at least six nucleotides to both a V gene segment and a J gene segment was required. A rearrangement was called productive if the CDR3 had no stop codons and remained in frame with V and J, and every other rearrangement was called non-productive. Following IMGT convention, CDR3 was defined as the stretch from the second conserved V-encoded cysteine to the conserved J-encoded phenylalanine. Sequences without an unambiguous match to a single V gene segment were excluded from the earlier analysis of 450 to 650 of the donors. An earlier analysis of a few hundred of the donors called V segments functional above 56.7% productive rearrangements and segregating when the between-donor standard deviation exceeded 5%. A statistical classification framework was built for diagnosing cytomegalovirus status from the catalog of TCR beta chain sequences. In a later analysis, V and J genes were assigned by comparing TCR nucleotide sequences against IMGT/GENE-DB human TR gene sequences. A later analysis assigned CDR3 sequences and most-parsimonious VDJ recombination scenarios with the TCRdist pipeline. A later analysis defined each TCR beta chain by its CDR3 amino acid sequence plus V-gene family, and excluded reads lacking a unique V-gene family. To address suspected cross-contamination and a sequencing artifact, a later analysis removed roughly 580 highly shared, low-generation-probability nucleotide sequences. For each public chain, a later analysis derived a clonal expansion index from normalized ranks of inferred template counts within each repertoire. In a later analysis, generation probabilities were computed using a VDJ recombination model fitted to out-of-frame rearrangements, and the results were checked against IGoR. Hypergeometric tests were used in a later analysis to score TCR-TCR, TCR-HLA and TCR-CMV co-occurrence, with a repertoire-size bias correction applied to the TCR pairs. To estimate false discovery rates, a later analysis permuted the HLA or CMV assignments 20 times. In a later analysis, co-occurring TCRs were grouped with DBSCAN, and TCRdist sequence similarity was added when clustering was performed within HLA-allele-positive subsets. For co-occurrence clustering, repertoires with fewer than 30,000 or more than 120,000 public chains were excluded, along with roughly 5 repertoires with anomalous nucleotide sharing. TCRdb retrieved this table from immuneACCESS and kept in-frame rearrangements only. Not all clones are present; in checked studies, unresolved V genes account for under half, and no reason is known for the remainder. That table gives V, J and clone size, and the DNA gave D and trimming. The sample records about 210,000 clones, 82% of which are singletons. 6% of the sample is taken by the ten largest.

A word on this clone: No cognate antigen has been identified for it. Per-nucleotide qualities are absent, and no much larger clonotype sits a single base away.

From its cysteine to its phenylalanine, the CDR3 spans 15 amino acids. The kept DNA is CDR3 alone, 45 bases in frame from the first base. The germline V and J ends show losses of 11 bases and 3 bases respectively, and no gene match explains 11 bases of the junction. As encoded in the germline V gene, CDR1 is ENHRY while CDR2 is SYGVKD. In total, 666 healthy bone marrow donors made up the cohort. Cohort members were all nominally healthy when sampled, although unrecorded immune exposures were likely present. The donor was CMV seropositive and belonged to the group of about 290 seropositive cohort members. Each donor provided a peripheral blood sample, and peripheral blood mononuclear cells were used for TCR beta sequencing. Genomic DNA extraction from the blood cell samples was performed with the Qiagen DNeasy Blood Extraction Kit. Broad study findings and their caveats: Most TCR sequences were observed very rarely across donors, whereas some public TCRs were present in many individuals. In a later analysis, TCR association rates were found to vary across HLA loci, with the most associated TCRs seen for DRB1 alleles and the fewest for HLA-C alleles. Some IMGT-functional V segments, including TRBV6-2 and TRBV6-3, could not be told apart with the 87-base-pair reads, so those segments were excluded. Cytomegalovirus status was reported to be diagnosed by the classifier with high specificity and sensitivity in both the original and validation cohorts. In a later analysis, some 18,000 TCR beta sequences were associated with specific HLA alleles at a false discovery rate of 0.05. The study listed approximately 150 TCR beta chains as associated with cytomegalovirus. In an earlier analysis of roughly 560 of the donors, most TCR beta V segments were observed in productive rearrangements about 87% or about 30% of the time, broadly matching IMGT annotations. A further reported finding was that TCR beta sequences accurately predicted the HLA-A and HLA-B alleles for most subjects in the first cohort. Immune exposure information for the cohort was limited to CMV serostatus. When HLA alleles, especially DR and DQ, strongly co-occurred, TCR associations were difficult to assign to individual alleles. According to the authors, the approach could potentially be generalized to other disease states and immunological phenotypes. A later analysis found that most CMV-associated TCR beta chains appeared HLA-restricted, with HLA associations seemingly driven largely by CMV exposure. In vitro tests confirmed that a few of the cytomegalovirus-associated TCR beta chains recognize cytomegalovirus antigens. The sequencing pipeline was judged likely to have produced a cluster of highly shared sequence variants as a technical artifact. The cohort was sequenced for TCR beta chains only, and without alpha or paired-chain data the features that could be detected were limited. According to a later genetic analysis, donors in an Asian-associated ancestry cluster had fewer N-insertions in productive TCRs than the approximately 690-donor mean. Correlated functional status among segregating V segments might be attributable to linkage disequilibrium, but an unknown experimental factor could not be ruled out. An association between a missense DCLRE1C variant and V-gene and J-gene trimming of TCR beta chains was found in a later genetic analysis and replicated in an independent cohort. In a later analysis, several top co-occurrence clusters were reported to appear linked to parvovirus B19, influenza, CMV and Epstein-Barr virus. The presence/absence analyses assumed that sequencing depth was roughly uniform across donors, and that assumption may not be true. The earlier analysis of 587 of the donors excluded roughly 17 rarely observed V segments, including chromosome 9 orphons, because counts were too low. In a later analysis, HLA-associated TCR beta chains were found to be more clonally expanded and to have lower generation probabilities than equally common non-associated chains. Because HLA typing was missing for some donors at each locus, association tests included only the typed subset.

The clonotype was recovered from a man aged 35 to 55 in good health and CMV-seropositive. What was sequenced was PBMCs. The sequence joins TRBV10-3 to TRBJ2-2; a stretch of 8 junction bases matches TRBD2. The DNA reads as follows: TGTGCCCTCGGGGGGGAAGCAGGGCACACCGGGGAGCTGTTTTTT. Translation gives CALGGEAGHTGELFF.